This is a list of T cell receptor beta chains from one sample in a study of blood T cell repertoires in COVID-19. Assay used: immunoSEQ multiplex PCR; TCRdb lists only in-frame clones, some missing. In the table there are about 230,000 clones, nearly 90% of which are singletons. The source material was PBMCs or T cells enriched from blood (not recorded which). These receptors originate from a woman aged 30 to 39 with acute COVID-19. The CDR3 runs from the conserved cysteine through the conserved F or W. Each record gives: CDR3 length, clone size, V gene, J gene, D gene, CDR3 DNA, CDR3 protein. The D gene is left open where the match is weak. Rows give clone size only sometimes, using once, few, many, or a class for an expanded clone.

length: 16; size: -; V: TRBV5-1; J: TRBJ1-1; D: -; DNA: TGCGCCAGCAGACTGACAGGTACTCTCATGAACACTGAAGCTTTCTTT; CDR3: CASRLTGTLMNTEAFF
length: 15; size: -; V: TRBV19; J: TRBJ1-4; D: TRBD1; DNA: TGTGCCAGTAGTCCCTCCGGGACAGGGGGTGAAAAACTGTTTTTT; CDR3: CASSPSGTGGEKLFF
length: 17; size: -; V: TRBV7-9; J: TRBJ2-1; D: -; DNA: TGTGCCAGCAGCTTAAGTAGCCCGTTATCCTCCTACAATGAGCAGTTCTTC; CDR3: CASSLSSPLSSYNEQFF
length: 14; size: -; V: TRBV5-1; J: TRBJ1-1; D: -; DNA: TGCGCCAGCAGCTTCGGGCAGGGTAAAACTGAAGCTTTCTTT; CDR3: CASSFGQGKTEAFF
length: 15; size: -; V: TRBV24-1; J: TRBJ2-3; D: TRBD1; DNA: TGTGCCACCAGTGCCAGGGGGCGTGGGACAGATACGCAGTATTTT; CDR3: CATSARGRGTDTQYF
length: 15; size: once; V: TRBV2; J: TRBJ1-2; D: -; DNA: TGTGCCAGCACCAACGATCAGGGGTACAACTATGGCTACACCTTC; CDR3: CASTNDQGYNYGYTF
length: 17; size: -; V: TRBV7-2; J: TRBJ1-3; D: TRBD1; DNA: TGTGCCAGCAGCCTAACAGGGACAGCCAGCTCTGGAAACACCATATATTTT; CDR3: CASSLTGTASSGNTIYF
length: 14; size: -; V: TRBV10-1; J: TRBJ2-3; D: -; DNA: TGCGCCAGCAGTAAAGCGCCGAGCACAGATACGCAGTATTTT; CDR3: CASSKAPSTDTQYF
length: 16; size: -; V: TRBV18; J: TRBJ2-2; D: TRBD2; DNA: TGTGCCAGCTCACCAACGACTAGCGGAAACACCGGGGAGCTGTTTTTT; CDR3: CASSPTTSGNTGELFF
length: 19; size: -; V: TRBV7-9; J: TRBJ2-3; D: TRBD2; DNA: TGTGCCAGCAGCTCACCCCCCCCAGCGGGGGATACTAGCACAGATACGCAGTATTTT; CDR3: CASSSPPPAGDTSTDTQYF
length: 17; size: -; V: TRBV10-3; J: TRBJ2-1; D: -; DNA: TGTGCCATCAGTGAGTCGGGGACAATCCTCTCCTACAATGAGCAGTTCTTC; CDR3: CAISESGTILSYNEQFF
length: 17; size: -; V: TRBV4-3; J: TRBJ2-2; D: TRBD1; DNA: TGCGCCAGCAGCCAACTCAAGACAGGGGGGGGCACCGGGGAGCTGTTTTTT; CDR3: CASSQLKTGGGTGELFF
length: 16; size: -; V: TRBV9; J: TRBJ2-3; D: TRBD1; DNA: TGTGCCAGCAGCGGAGCCGGGACAGGGGGCCTAGATACGCAGTATTTT; CDR3: CASSGAGTGGLDTQYF
length: 11; size: -; V: TRBV28; J: TRBJ1-1; D: -; DNA: TGTGCCAGCGGGGCTTACACTGAAGCTTTCTTT; CDR3: CASGAYTEAFF
length: 15; size: once; V: TRBV28; J: TRBJ1-1; D: -; DNA: TGTGCCAGCAACGCGGGGGTGGTCTTCGGGGCTGAAGCTTTCTTT; CDR3: CASNAGVVFGAEAFF
length: 15; size: -; V: TRBV19; J: TRBJ2-1; D: TRBD2; DNA: TGTGCCAGTAGTATGGAGGGACTAGCCATCCATGAGCAGTTCTTC; CDR3: CASSMEGLAIHEQFF
length: 15; size: few; V: TRBV15; J: TRBJ1-2; D: TRBD1; DNA: TGTGCCACCAGCCCTGGAGGGGGCAGGTTAGGTGGCTACACCTTC; CDR3: CATSPGGGRLGGYTF
length: 12; size: -; V: TRBV28; J: TRBJ2-3; D: TRBD2; DNA: TGTGCCAGCAGTTCAACTAGCGGGGGTATATATTTT; CDR3: CASSSTSGGIYF
length: 13; size: -; V: TRBV2; J: TRBJ1-2; D: -; DNA: TGTGCCAGCGCCGATGGGCCTAACTATGGCTACACCTTC; CDR3: CASADGPNYGYTF
length: 13; size: -; V: TRBV29-1; J: TRBJ2-7; D: TRBD1; DNA: TGCAGTATTGGTGCAGGGGGCTCCTACGAGCAGTACTTC; CDR3: CSIGAGGSYEQYF
length: 13; size: -; V: TRBV6-2/TRBV6-3; J: TRBJ2-2; D: -; DNA: TGTGCCAGCAGTTACAGGGGTACCGGGGAGCTGTTTTTT; CDR3: CASSYRGTGELFF
length: 11; size: -; V: TRBV7-9; J: TRBJ2-7; D: -; DNA: TGTGCCATAACACAGGGTAACGAGCAGTACTTC; CDR3: CAITQGNEQYF